A selection of T cell receptor beta chains follows, all from one sample in a study of shared clonotypes between healthy human individuals. Profiling relied on immunoSEQ multiplex PCR, and the TCRdb table lists in-frame clones only, not all of them. The repertoire holds around 2.1 million clones, with approximately 94% as singletons. The sequenced sample was naive CD4+ T cells sorted from blood. The source is a man between 18 and 35 years old in good health. CDR3s include the opening cysteine and the closing phenylalanine or tryptophan. A D gene is named only where the DNA matches it firmly. Clone size is stated in some rows and not others, as once, few, many or a class when expanded.

D gene,V gene,J gene,CDR3 length,clone size,CDR3 DNA,CDR3 protein
TRBD1,TRBV7-8,TRBJ1-6,20,-,TGTGCCAGCAGCACAGGGAGGCAGGGGGCATGGAGCTCCTATAATTCACCCCTCCACTTT,CASSTGRQGAWSSYNSPLHF
-,TRBV30,TRBJ1-2,15,-,TGTGCCTGGAGCCACGCAGGACAATTCTCCCATGGCTACACCTTC,CAWSHAGQFSHGYTF
-,TRBV7-2,TRBJ2-7,14,-,TGTGCCAGCAGCCCAGTGGGACGGGGCTACGAGCAGTACTTC,CASSPVGRGYEQYF
TRBD2,TRBV10-3,TRBJ2-3,16,-,TGTGCCATCAGCCAAACTAGCGGGGCTAGCACAGATACGCAGTATTTT,CAISQTSGASTDTQYF
TRBD1,TRBV7-7,TRBJ2-2,16,-,TGTGCTAGCAGCCCAAGATCGGGACAGGGCGTCGGGGAGCTGTTTTTT,CASSPRSGQGVGELFF
TRBD2,TRBV13,TRBJ2-6,19,-,TGTGCCAGCAGCTTAGGCGTAGCGGGAGGGCACTCTGGGGCCAACGTCCTGACTTTC,CASSLGVAGGHSGANVLTF
-,TRBV7-9,TRBJ1-2,15,-,TGTGCCAGCAGCTTAGTCCGGGCTGGGGGCTATGGCTACACCTTC,CASSLVRAGGYGYTF
-,TRBV6-5,TRBJ1-5,14,-,TGTGCCAGCAGTCGCCGGGACGGCGATCAGCCCCAGCATTTT,CASSRRDGDQPQHF
-,TRBV18,TRBJ1-3,17,-,TGTGCCAGCTCACTACTACAGGGCCCCAACTCTGGAAACACCATATATTTT,CASSLLQGPNSGNTIYF
TRBD2,TRBV7-9,TRBJ2-7,15,-,TGTGCCAGCAGCTTAGACGCGGGAGGGGTTTACGAGCAGTACTTC,CASSLDAGGVYEQYF
-,TRBV28,TRBJ2-7,14,-,TGTGCCAGCAGTTTAGGGGGCGTGGGGCGGGAGCAGTACTTC,CASSLGGVGREQYF
TRBD2,TRBV7-6,TRBJ2-3,16,-,TGTGCCAGCAGCCAACAGAGCGGGGGGGGCACAGATACGCAGTATTTT,CASSQQSGGGTDTQYF
-,TRBV11-2,TRBJ2-5,15,-,TGTGCCAGCAGCCCAAATGGACGGGACCAAGAGACCCAGTACTTC,CASSPNGRDQETQYF
-,TRBV10-3,TRBJ1-5,13,few,TGTGCCACCACGGATCAGGGGAGCCAGCCCCAGCATTTT,CATTDQGSQPQHF
-,TRBV6-5,TRBJ1-2,13,-,TGTGCCAGCAGTTCGGACTTTCGAAATGGCTACACCTTC,CASSSDFRNGYTF
TRBD2,TRBV18,TRBJ2-7,13,-,TGTGCCAGCTCCCCGGGACTAGCCTACGAGCAGTACTTC,CASSPGLAYEQYF
TRBD1,TRBV7-9,TRBJ2-7,14,-,TGTGCCAGCAGCTTAGGTTGGGACAGCTACGAGCAGTACTTC,CASSLGWDSYEQYF
TRBD2,TRBV2,TRBJ2-2,15,-,TGTGCCAGCAGTATTACTAGCGGGGCAACCGGGGAGCTGTTTTTT,CASSITSGATGELFF
TRBD1,TRBV30,TRBJ1-6,14,-,TGTGCCTGGAGTGAGGGGGCGAGGAATTCACCCCTCCACTTT,CAWSEGARNSPLHF
TRBD1,TRBV6-5,TRBJ1-5,15,-,TGTGCCAGCAGTAGAGGGGGCTCGAGCAATCAGCCCCAGCATTTT,CASSRGGSSNQPQHF
-,TRBV5-1,TRBJ2-5,15,-,TGCGCCAGCAGCTTGGATGGAGCCAGCCGAGAGACCCAGTACTTC,CASSLDGASRETQYF
TRBD2,TRBV2,TRBJ2-5,15,-,TGTGCCAGCAGGCCAGCGGGATCCGGGCGGGAGACCCAGTACTTC,CASRPAGSGRETQYF
-,TRBV6-1,TRBJ2-5,14,once,TGTGCCAGCAGTGAAGGAGGGGTAGGAGAGACCCAGTACTTC,CASSEGGVGETQYF
TRBD1,TRBV5-1,TRBJ2-7,15,once,TGCGCCAGCAGCTTGGAAGGGACAGCACCCTACGAGCAGTACTTC,CASSLEGTAPYEQYF
-,TRBV4-1,TRBJ2-7,15,-,TGCGCCAGCAGCCAAGACCTACAGGACCCCTACGAGCAGTACTTC,CASSQDLQDPYEQYF
-,TRBV6-1,TRBJ2-7,15,-,TGTGCCAGCCGAAGAGTGGAGGGGGACTCCTACGAGCAGTACTTC,CASRRVEGDSYEQYF
-,TRBV7-2,TRBJ2-5,15,-,TGTGCCAGCAGCCGCCGGGACCCCAGCGTTAGGACCCAGTACTTC,CASSRRDPSVRTQYF
-,TRBV30,TRBJ1-3,13,-,TGTGCCTGGAGTAGAGGGTATGGAAACACCATATATTTT,CAWSRGYGNTIYF
-,TRBV18,TRBJ2-7,13,-,TGTGCCAGCTCACCACATTTTATGGACGAGCAGTACTTC,CASSPHFMDEQYF